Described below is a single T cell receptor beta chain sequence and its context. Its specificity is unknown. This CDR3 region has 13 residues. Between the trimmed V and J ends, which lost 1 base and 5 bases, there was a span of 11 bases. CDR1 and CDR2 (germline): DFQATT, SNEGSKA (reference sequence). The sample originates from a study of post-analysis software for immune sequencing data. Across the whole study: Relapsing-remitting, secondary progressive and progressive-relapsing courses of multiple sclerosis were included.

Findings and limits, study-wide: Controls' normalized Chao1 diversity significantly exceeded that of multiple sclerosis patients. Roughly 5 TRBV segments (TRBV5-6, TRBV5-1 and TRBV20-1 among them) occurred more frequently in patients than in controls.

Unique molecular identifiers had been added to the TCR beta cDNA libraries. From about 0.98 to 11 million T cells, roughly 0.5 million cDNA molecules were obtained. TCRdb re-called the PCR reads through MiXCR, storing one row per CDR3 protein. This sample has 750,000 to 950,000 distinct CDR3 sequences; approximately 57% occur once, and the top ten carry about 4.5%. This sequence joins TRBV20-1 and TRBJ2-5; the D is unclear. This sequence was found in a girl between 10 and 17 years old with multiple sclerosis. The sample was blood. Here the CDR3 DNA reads TGCAGTGCTAGAGCAAAACTGTTCGAGACCCAGTACTTC. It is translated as CSARAKLFETQYF.